The next 28 T cell receptor beta chains were all read from a single sample in a study of response to subunit inactivated influenza vaccine. TCRdb called the RT-PCR reads again in MiXCR, with one record for every CDR3 protein. The data contain about 620,000 distinct CDR3 sequences, 10% to 12% of them singletons. These records were also assigned to another study, of T cells expressing NK-cell markers. In that study: As the method of synthesis, 5'RACE template switching with UMIs yielded TCR beta cDNA.

Here the sequenced sample was PBMCs from blood, taken on the day of vaccination. These receptors originate from a man aged 50-59 years who received an inactivated influenza vaccine.

This clonotype has just a few counts. The chain recombines TRBV12-3 or TRBV12-4 with TRBJ1-1; 8 nucleotides line up with TRBD1. This CDR3 spans 15 amino acids. The V and J ends lost 3 bases and 4 bases, in that order; junction bases with no gene match: 7. In nucleotides, the CDR3 is TGTGCCAGCAGTTTCCCGGACAGGGCGGGCACTGAAGCTTTCTTT. It specifies CASSFPDRAGTEAFF.

In its sample, this clonotype was seen a few times. This sequence joins TRBV5-1 and TRBJ2-1; 13 bases are shared with TRBD2. This CDR3 spans 17 amino acids. Trimming took 3 bases from V and 10 from J; bases not matched to a gene: 13. Germline values: CDR1 SGHRS, CDR2 YFSETQ. This CDR3 reads CASSSGLAGASLREQFF. DNA of the CDR3: TGCGCCAGCAGCTCCGGACTAGCGGGGGCTAGCTTAAGGGAGCAGTTCTTC.

This clonotype was observed many times. The chain joins TRBV2 to TRBJ2-3, with TRBD2 matching 7 bases. This CDR3 is 13 amino acids long. Germline V lookup: CDR1 SNHLY, CDR2 FYNNEI. The ends lost 10 bases at V and 8 bases at J; junction bases unmatched: 12. Written as DNA, the CDR3 is TGTGCCACCGGGAGGACTGCTAACCCTACGCAGTATTTT. Its translation: CATGRTANPTQYF.

The V gene is TRBV12-3 or TRBV12-4, the J gene TRBJ1-5; D not certain. This CDR3 contains 12 residues. The V gene lost 5 bases and the J gene lost 7 bases, with 9 bases spanning the gap. The CDR3 loop is CASSLPRQPQHF. CDR3 bases: TGTGCCAGCAGTCTCCCAAGGCAGCCCCAGCATTTT.

CDR3 DNA sequence: TGCGCCAGCAGCTTGGTGGGTAGAGGGCACACAGATACGCAGTATTTT. Translating gives CASSLVGRGHTDTQYF. This rearrangement joins TRBV5-1 to TRBJ2-3; tentatively, D is TRBD2 (5 bases). Germline CDR1 SGHRS, CDR2 YFSETQ. This CDR3 spans 16 amino acids. Deletions cut 0 bases from V and 2 bases from J, with 13 bases between.

This clonotype has more than one count but fewer than ten. CDR3 loop: CASRPNPDNYGYTF. In DNA, the CDR3 is TGTGCCAGTAGGCCCAACCCCGATAACTATGGCTACACCTTC. The chain couples TRBV19 to TRBJ1-2; D is unresolved. Germline values: CDR1 LNHDA, CDR2 SQIVND (reference sequence). There are 14 residues in the CDR3. The V end lost 6 bases, the J end lost 1 base, and 12 bases lay between the germline ends.

The chain carries TRBV7-2 and TRBJ2-3; D is possibly TRBD1 or TRBD2 (5 bases each). The CDR3 covers 15 residues. Germline values: CDR1 SGHTA, CDR2 FQGNSA. V lost 3 bases and J 0 bases, leaving 10 bases between the germline ends. The CDR3 reads CASSLGPHSTDTQYF. Here the CDR3 DNA reads TGTGCCAGCAGCTTGGGACCCCATAGCACAGATACGCAGTATTTT.

Many counts were recorded for this clonotype. The V gene is TRBV29-1, the J gene TRBJ1-5; tentatively, D is TRBD1 (5 bases). CDR1 SQVTM and CDR2 ANQGSEA come from the germline V gene. The CDR3 runs to 14 residues. V shed 4 bases and J shed 0 bases, with 10 bases lying between them. This CDR3 is CSVGTGSSNQPQHF. CDR3 coding DNA: TGCAGCGTTGGCACAGGTTCTAGCAATCAGCCCCAGCATTTT.

V usage is TRBV6-2 or TRBV6-3 and J usage is TRBJ1-2; maybe TRBD1 (5 bases). The CDR3 loop spans 13 amino acids. The germline V and J ends were trimmed by 3 bases and 7 bases, with 12 bases remaining between them. The V gene's germline CDR1 is MNHEY and CDR2 SVGEGT. This CDR3 reads CASSYLRDRGYTF. DNA of the CDR3: TGTGCCAGCAGTTATTTGAGGGACCGTGGCTACACCTTC.

This clonotype was recorded a few times. This CDR3 is CASRQTSRSSYEQYF. CDR3 in DNA: TGTGCCAGCAGGCAGACTAGCCGGTCTTCTTACGAGCAGTACTTC. The V gene is TRBV12-3 or TRBV12-4, the J gene TRBJ2-7; 7 bases are a match to TRBD2. V lost 6 bases to trimming and J lost 4 bases; unmatched junction nucleotides: 12. The CDR3 is 15 residues long.

This clonotype was detected many times. The chain has TRBV5-1 and TRBJ2-3, with 8 bases that match TRBD2. CDR1 SGHRS and CDR2 YFSETQ come from the germline V gene. V lost 0 bases, J lost 2 bases, and 5 bases stayed unmatched. This CDR3 is 16 amino acids long. CDR3 amino acids: CASSLERRGATDTQYF. The CDR3 DNA reads as TGCGCCAGCAGCTTGGAAAGGCGGGGGGCCACAGATACGCAGTATTTT.

This chain connects TRBV12-3 or TRBV12-4 to TRBJ2-7; 10 positions agree with TRBD1. CDR3 length equals 14 residues. With 10 bases clipped from V and 0 bases from J, the junction kept 6 bases outside the gene matches. The CDR3 here is CANPGQGFSYEQYF. The CDR3 DNA reads TGTGCCAACCCGGGACAGGGGTTCTCCTACGAGCAGTACTTC.

The V gene is TRBV19, the J gene TRBJ2-3; 10 nucleotides agree with TRBD2. The CDR3 runs to 14 residues. CDR1 and CDR2 (germline): LNHDA, SQIVND (reference sequence). V lost 11 bases, J lost 6 bases, and 11 bases stayed unmatched. The CDR3 loop reads CAGRSSGGEDTQYF. The DNA for the CDR3 is TGTGCCGGTCGATCTAGCGGGGGAGAGGATACGCAGTATTTT.

This clonotype was counted many times. The chain is built from TRBV24-1 and TRBJ2-5; TRBD1 aligns across 7 bases. V was pared by 4 bases and J by 5 bases, with 6 bases of the junction left unmatched. Germline values: CDR1 KGHDR, CDR2 SFDVKD. CDR3 size: 14 residues. DNA of the CDR3: TGTGCCACCAGTGACACAGGGGAGATTGAGACCCAGTACTTC. Its protein product is CATSDTGEIETQYF.

The chain links TRBV25-1 to TRBJ2-7; tentatively, D is TRBD1 (6 bases). The CDR3 length is 13 residues. Germline V gene lookup returns CDR1 MGHDK and CDR2 SYGVNS. V lost 5 bases and J 3 bases, leaving 11 bases between the germline ends. The CDR3 DNA is TGTGCCAGCAGTAAAGGGACAAGCTACGAGCAGTACTTC. Translated: CASSKGTSYEQYF.

The chain uses TRBV7-7 and TRBJ2-3; 7 positions agree with TRBD2. This CDR3 has 15 residues. V trimming: 8 bases; J trimming: 0 bases; junction bases outside the gene matches: 8. Germline V gene lookup returns CDR1 SSHAT and CDR2 FNYEAQ (reference sequence). The DNA for the CDR3 is TGTGCCAGCGCCGCGAGCGGGGCGAGCACAGATACGCAGTATTTT. Its translation: CASAASGASTDTQYF.

This clonotype was counted a few times. The V and J genes are TRBV5-1 and TRBJ1-1; D uncertain. Germline loops: CDR1 SGHRS, CDR2 YFSETQ. There are 14 residues in the CDR3. V was shortened by 1 base and J by 4 bases, with 11 bases between the two germline ends. The CDR3 protein is CASSLSPASTEAFF. DNA of the CDR3: TGCGCCAGCAGCTTGTCCCCAGCCTCCACTGAAGCTTTCTTT.

This chain joins TRBV5-1 and TRBJ2-1, with D unresolved. The V end lost 0 bases, the J end lost 7 bases, and 8 bases lay between the germline ends. In germline, CDR1 is SGHRS, CDR2 YFSETQ. CDR3 size: 13 residues. The CDR3 loop is CASSLARENEQFF. The CDR3 nucleotides are TGCGCCAGCAGCTTGGCCCGAGAGAATGAGCAGTTCTTC.

This clonotype was seen a handful of times. The V gene is TRBV28, the J gene TRBJ2-1; 7 bases line up with TRBD1. The CDR3 sequence is 15 residues long. CDR1 and CDR2 (germline): MDHEN, SYDVKM. The junction had 8 bases not matched to a gene; V was cut back by 6 bases and J by 3 bases. DNA for the CDR3: TGTGCCAGCAGGCGCAGGGACAGATACTACAATGAGCAGTTCTTC. Protein: CASRRRDRYYNEQFF.

In this sample, this clonotype turned up a few times. CDR3 sequence reads: CASSQEDGLVQFF. The CDR3, as DNA: TGTGCCAGCAGCCAAGAAGATGGACTAGTACAGTTCTTC. This chain uses TRBV11-2 with TRBJ2-1; 7 nucleotides align to TRBD2. The CDR3 is made up of 13 amino acids. V lost 5 bases, J lost 13 bases, and 11 bases stayed unmatched. CDR1 SGHAT and CDR2 FQNNGV come from the germline V gene. The whole variable domain, filled in from reference TRBV11-2 and TRBJ2-1, reads EAGVAQSPRYKIIEKRQSVAFWCNPISGHATLYWYQQILGQGPKLLIQFQNNGVVDDSQLPKDRFSAERLKGVDSTLKIQPAKLEDSAVYLCASSQEDGLVQFFGPGTRLTVL.

This clonotype was recorded a few times. The chain couples TRBV3-1 to TRBJ1-6; 8 bases line up with TRBD1. Per germline, CDR1 LGHDT and CDR2 YNNKEL (reference sequence). J lost 9 bases, V lost 3 bases, and 7 bases had no gene match. The CDR3 sequence is 15 residues long. The CDR3 DNA sequence: TGTGCCAGCAGCCATCCGGATGACAGGGGTTCACCCCTCCACTTT. Encoded protein: CASSHPDDRGSPLHF. Using reference TRBV3-1 and TRBJ1-6 for the parts outside the CDR3, the full variable domain is DTAVSQTPKYLVTQMGNDKSIKCEQNLGHDTMYWYKQDSKKFLKIMFSYNNKELIINETVPNRFSPKSPDKAHLNLHINSLELGDSAVYFCASSHPDDRGSPLHFGNGTRLTVT.

This clonotype has only a few counts. The CDR3 loop reads CASNTGHADTQYF. In nucleotides, the CDR3 is TGTGCCAGCAATACAGGGCACGCAGATACGCAGTATTTT. The chain recombines TRBV7-3 with TRBJ2-3; maybe TRBD1 (6 bases). CDR1 is SGHTA, CDR2 FQGTGA, per germline. The germline V and J ends were trimmed by 7 bases and 4 bases, with 12 bases remaining between them. The CDR3 runs to 13 residues.

J is TRBJ1-4 and V is TRBV2; no firm D call. This CDR3 contains 12 residues. Germline CDR1 reads SNHLY; CDR2 reads FYNNEI. Trimming took 0 bases from V and 8 from J, leaving 4 bases between them. CDR3 in DNA: TGTGCCAGCAGTGAAGCGAGCGAAAAACTGTTTTTT. This codes for CASSEASEKLFF.

This clonotype was counted many times. The chain is built from TRBV11-2 and TRBJ2-7; a possible D gene is TRBD1 (5 bases). V lost 0 bases to trimming and J lost 1 base, with 10 bases between them. This CDR3 spans 15 amino acids. Germline values: CDR1 SGHAT, CDR2 FQNNGV. CDR3 DNA sequence: TGTGCCAGCAGCTTAGAAGGGGCAGCTTCCTACGAGCAGTACTTC. Amino acids: CASSLEGAASYEQYF.

This clonotype was counted many times. The chain employs TRBV5-1 and TRBJ2-4, with D possibly matching TRBD2 (6 bases). The CDR3 extends over 16 amino acids. Germline CDR1 reads SGHRS; CDR2 reads YFSETQ. The V and J ends lost 4 bases and 3 bases respectively, with 17 bases between them. Here the CDR3 reads CASSTGVGRGKNIQYF. DNA of the CDR3: TGCGCCAGCAGCACGGGGGTTGGGAGAGGCAAAAACATTCAGTACTTC.

This rearrangement joins TRBV18 to TRBJ2-3; D is ambiguous. The germline V gene encodes CDR1 KGHSH and CDR2 LQKENI. CDR3 length: 14 residues. The V and J ends lost 4 bases and 1 base respectively, with 9 bases between them. The CDR3 protein is CASSRLEGTDTQYF. Written as DNA, the CDR3 is TGTGCCAGCTCACGGCTAGAAGGCACAGATACGCAGTATTTT.

In this sample, this clonotype turned up a few times. The V and J genes are TRBV7-2 and TRBJ1-4; weak D call: TRBD1 (5 bases). CDR3 length equals 14 residues. The V gene lost 6 bases and the J gene lost 7 bases, with 15 bases spanning the gap. The germline gives CDR1 SGHTA, CDR2 FQGNSA. The DNA for the CDR3 is TGTGCCAGCAGTTCGCAAGGGGCGGTTGAAAAACTGTTTTTT. Residues: CASSSQGAVEKLFF.

This clonotype was found a few times. The CDR3 sequence: CASSQDWQGHGYTF. DNA for the CDR3: TGCGCCAGCAGCCAAGATTGGCAGGGACATGGCTACACCTTC. V is TRBV4-1 and J is TRBJ1-2; D perhaps matches TRBD1 (5 bases). V lost 0 bases, J lost 6 bases, and 11 bases lay in between. There are 14 residues in the CDR3. Germline V gene lookup returns CDR1 MGHRA and CDR2 YSYEKL.